Detailed here is one T cell receptor beta chain. No antigen is known for it. During the collection period, no donor immune events like infections were recorded. Measured with immunoSEQ multiplex PCR; TCRdb has only the in-frame clones, and not every one. The data contain roughly 78,000 clones, roughly 90% of them singletons. The CDR3 has 11 residues. V trimming: 8 bases; J trimming: 12 bases; junction bases outside the gene matches: 10. Germline lookup yields CDR1 LNHDA and CDR2 SQIVND (reference sequence). This entry belongs to a study of identifying expanded T cells in peripheral blood. Overall study results and limits: About 1.2 clones differed between technical replicates, versus roughly 17 and 20 over time. Roughly two-week clone count variance significantly increased as total template count grew.

Sequenced material: blood. The chain joins TRBV19 to TRBJ2-7; 7 nucleotides agree with TRBD2. This sequence was found in a person aged 18 to 69 in good health. CDR3 nucleotides: TGTGCCAGTCGTAGCGGGCCCAGGTCGTACTTC. Residues: CASRSGPRSYF.